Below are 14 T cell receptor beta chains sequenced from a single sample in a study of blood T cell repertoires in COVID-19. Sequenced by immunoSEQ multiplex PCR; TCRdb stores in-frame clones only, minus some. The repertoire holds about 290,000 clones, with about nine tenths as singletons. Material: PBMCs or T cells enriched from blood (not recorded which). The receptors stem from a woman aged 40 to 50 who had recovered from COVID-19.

CDR3 nucleotides: TGCGCCAGCACCCTCGACAGAAATTCACCCCTCCACTTT. Protein product: CASTLDRNSPLHF. J is TRBJ1-6 and V is TRBV5-1, with a possible D match to TRBD1 (5 bases). CDR3 length: 13 amino acids. Germline V gene data show CDR1 as SGHRS and CDR2 as YFSETQ. V gave up 6 bases and J gave up 7 bases, with 11 bases separating them.

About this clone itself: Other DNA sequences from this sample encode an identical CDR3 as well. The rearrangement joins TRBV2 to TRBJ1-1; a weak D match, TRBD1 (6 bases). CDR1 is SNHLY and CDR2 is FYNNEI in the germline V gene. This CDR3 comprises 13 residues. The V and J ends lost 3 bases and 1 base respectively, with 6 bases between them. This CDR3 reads CASSDRGNTEAFF. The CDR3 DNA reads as TGTGCCAGCAGTGACAGGGGGAACACTGAAGCTTTCTTT.

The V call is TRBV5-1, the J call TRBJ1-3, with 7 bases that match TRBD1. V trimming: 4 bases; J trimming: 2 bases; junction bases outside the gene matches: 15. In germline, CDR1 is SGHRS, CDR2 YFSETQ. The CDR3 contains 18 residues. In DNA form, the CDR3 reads TGCGCCAGCAGCCCCGGGACCAGGGGGGATACAGCTGGAAACACCATATATTTT. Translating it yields CASSPGTRGDTAGNTIYF. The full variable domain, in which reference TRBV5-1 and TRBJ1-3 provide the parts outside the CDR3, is KAGVTQTPRYLIKTRGQQVTLSCSPISGHRSVSWYQQTPGQGLQFLFEYFSETQRNKGNFPGRFSGRQFSNSRSEMNVSTLELGDSALYLCASSPGTRGDTAGNTIYFGEGSWLTVV.

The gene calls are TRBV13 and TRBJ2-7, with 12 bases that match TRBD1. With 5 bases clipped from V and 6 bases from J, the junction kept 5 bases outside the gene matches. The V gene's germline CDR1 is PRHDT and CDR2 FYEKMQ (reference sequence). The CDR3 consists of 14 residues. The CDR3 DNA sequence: TGTGCCAGCAGCCTCGGGACAGGGGGCGGCGAGCAGTACTTC. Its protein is CASSLGTGGGEQYF.

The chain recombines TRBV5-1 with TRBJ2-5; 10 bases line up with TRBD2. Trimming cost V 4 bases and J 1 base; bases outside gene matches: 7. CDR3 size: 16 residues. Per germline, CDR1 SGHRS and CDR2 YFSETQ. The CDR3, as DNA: TGCGCCAGCAGCCTAGGACTAGCGGTCCTCCAAGAGACCCAGTACTTC. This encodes CASSLGLAVLQETQYF.

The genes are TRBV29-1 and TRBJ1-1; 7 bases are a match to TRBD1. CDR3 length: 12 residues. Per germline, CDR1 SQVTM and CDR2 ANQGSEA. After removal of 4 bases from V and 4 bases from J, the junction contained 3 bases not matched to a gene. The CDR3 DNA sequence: TGCAGCGTTGCAGGACAGGCCACTGAAGCTTTCTTT. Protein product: CSVAGQATEAFF.

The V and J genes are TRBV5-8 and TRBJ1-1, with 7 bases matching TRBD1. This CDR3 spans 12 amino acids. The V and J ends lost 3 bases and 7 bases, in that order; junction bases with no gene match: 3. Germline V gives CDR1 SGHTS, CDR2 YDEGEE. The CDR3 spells CASSWDRYEAFF. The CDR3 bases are TGTGCCAGCAGCTGGGACAGATATGAAGCTTTCTTT.

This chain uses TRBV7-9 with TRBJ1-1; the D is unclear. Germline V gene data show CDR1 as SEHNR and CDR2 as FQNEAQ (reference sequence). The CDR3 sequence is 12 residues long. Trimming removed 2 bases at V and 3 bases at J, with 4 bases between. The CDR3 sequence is CASSLTYTEAFF. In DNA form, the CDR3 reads TGTGCCAGCAGCTTAACTTACACTGAAGCTTTCTTT.

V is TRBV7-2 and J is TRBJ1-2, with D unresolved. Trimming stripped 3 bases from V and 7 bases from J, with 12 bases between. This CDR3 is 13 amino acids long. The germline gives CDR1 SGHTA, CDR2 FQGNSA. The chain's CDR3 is CASSLGVIGGYTF. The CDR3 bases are TGTGCCAGCAGCTTGGGCGTGATAGGTGGCTACACCTTC.

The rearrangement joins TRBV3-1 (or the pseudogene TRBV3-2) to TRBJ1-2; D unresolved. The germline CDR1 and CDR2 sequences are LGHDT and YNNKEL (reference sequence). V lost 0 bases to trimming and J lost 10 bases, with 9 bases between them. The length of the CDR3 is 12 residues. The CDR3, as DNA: TGTGCCAGCAGCCAAGATTACCGAGCCTACACCTTC. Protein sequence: CASSQDYRAYTF.

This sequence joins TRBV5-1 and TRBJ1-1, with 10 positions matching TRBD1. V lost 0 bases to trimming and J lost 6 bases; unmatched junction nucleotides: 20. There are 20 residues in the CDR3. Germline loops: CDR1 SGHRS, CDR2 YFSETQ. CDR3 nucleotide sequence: TGCGCCAGCAGCTTGGATTGGTGGGACAGGGGACCCCGACAAGTCCCTGAAGCTTTCTTT. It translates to CASSLDWWDRGPRQVPEAFF. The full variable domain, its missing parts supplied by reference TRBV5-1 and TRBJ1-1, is KAGVTQTPRYLIKTRGQQVTLSCSPISGHRSVSWYQQTPGQGLQFLFEYFSETQRNKGNFPGRFSGRQFSNSRSEMNVSTLELGDSALYLCASSLDWWDRGPRQVPEAFFGQGTRLTVV.

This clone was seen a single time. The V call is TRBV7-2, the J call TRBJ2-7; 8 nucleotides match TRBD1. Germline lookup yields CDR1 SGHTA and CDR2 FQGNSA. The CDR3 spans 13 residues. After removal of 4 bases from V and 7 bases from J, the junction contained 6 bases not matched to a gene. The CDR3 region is CASSSQGGGEQYF. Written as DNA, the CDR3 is TGTGCCAGCAGCTCACAGGGGGGTGGGGAGCAGTACTTC.

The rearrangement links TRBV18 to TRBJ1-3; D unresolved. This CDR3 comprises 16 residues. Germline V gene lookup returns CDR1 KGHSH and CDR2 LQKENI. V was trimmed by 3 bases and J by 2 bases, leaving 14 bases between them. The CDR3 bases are TGTGCCAGCTCACCCGGGGTCGGTTTGCCTGGAAACACCATATATTTT. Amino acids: CASSPGVGLPGNTIYF.

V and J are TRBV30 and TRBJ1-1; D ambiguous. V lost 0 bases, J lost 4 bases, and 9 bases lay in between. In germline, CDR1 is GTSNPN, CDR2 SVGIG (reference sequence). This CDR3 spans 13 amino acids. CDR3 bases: TGTGCCTGGAGTGTAACAGTGGGCACTGAAGCTTTCTTT. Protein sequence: CAWSVTVGTEAFF.